What follows are 15 T cell receptor beta chains derived from one specimen sequenced in a study of response to subunit inactivated influenza vaccine. TCRdb re-derived calls from the RT-PCR reads in MiXCR, one entry per CDR3 protein. Of 550,000 to 650,000 distinct CDR3 sequences in the sample, around 11% were seen once. This sample comprised PBMCs from blood, obtained on the day of vaccination. The receptors originated from a man aged 45 to 65 who received an inactivated influenza vaccine.

The chain employs TRBV28 and TRBJ2-1, with a weak D call TRBD2 (5 bases). The length of the CDR3 is 14 residues. The ends were cut back, 11 bases at V and 0 bases at J, with 14 bases in the middle. Germline CDR1 MDHEN, CDR2 SYDVKM. CDR3 amino acids: CASLGEPSYNEQFF. The CDR3 DNA is TGTGCCTCCCTCGGGGAGCCCTCCTACAATGAGCAGTTCTTC. The full variable domain, rest sourced from reference TRBV28 and TRBJ2-1, is DVKVTQSSRYLVKRTGEKVFLECVQDMDHENMFWYRQDPGLGLRLIYFSYDVKMKEKGDIPEGYSVSREKKERFSLILESASTNQTSMYLCASLGEPSYNEQFFGPGTRLTVL.

The chain links TRBV5-6 to TRBJ2-3; TRBD2 matches 14 bases. Germline values: CDR1 SGHDT, CDR2 YYEEEE. The CDR3 runs 16 residues. Trimming cost V 4 bases and J 2 bases; bases outside gene matches: 3. CDR3 sequence reads: CASSGTSGGFTDTQYF. The CDR3 DNA sequence: TGTGCCAGCAGCGGGACTAGCGGGGGATTCACAGATACGCAGTATTTT.

This chain uses TRBV20-1 with TRBJ2-1, with 8 nucleotides matching TRBD2. The germline CDR1 and CDR2 sequences are DFQATT and SNEGSKA (reference sequence). V lost 0 bases to trimming and J lost 7 bases; unmatched junction nucleotides: 8. CDR3 size: 15 residues. The CDR3 loop is CSARDLRGARNEQFF. CDR3 nucleotides: TGCAGTGCTAGAGATTTGCGGGGGGCGCGGAATGAGCAGTTCTTC.

This chain links TRBV6-1 with TRBJ2-3; possibly TRBD1 for D (6 bases). The germline CDR1 and CDR2 sequences are MNHNS and SASEGT. The V and J ends lost 7 bases and 4 bases respectively, with 12 bases between them. The CDR3 length is 13 residues. This CDR3 reads CASTVPGADTQYF. As DNA, the CDR3 is TGTGCCAGCACCGTGCCAGGGGCAGATACGCAGTATTTT.

This clonotype was seen a few times. V is TRBV6-2 or TRBV6-3 and J is TRBJ2-5; 10 nucleotides agree with TRBD2. The J segment lost 5 bases and the V segment lost 0 bases, leaving 6 bases of the junction unmatched. This CDR3 is 16 amino acids long. Germline assignment: CDR1 MNHEY and CDR2 SVGEGT. The CDR3 here is CASSYSPSGSLETQYF. The CDR3 coding sequence is TGTGCCAGCAGTTACTCGCCTAGCGGGAGTTTGGAGACCCAGTACTTC.

The chain joins TRBV7-9 to TRBJ1-1, with D hard to call. This CDR3 is built from 14 residues. Trimming stripped 6 bases from V and 2 bases from J, with 13 bases between. Germline CDR1 reads SEHNR; CDR2 reads FQNEAQ (reference sequence). CDR3 sequence: CASSSSGFNTEAFF. In nucleotides, the CDR3 is TGTGCCAGCAGTTCGAGCGGCTTCAACACTGAAGCTTTCTTT.

The chain recombines TRBV5-5 with TRBJ1-1; D is uncertain. Deletions cut 4 bases from V and 4 bases from J, with 14 bases between. Germline values: CDR1 SGHKS, CDR2 YYEKEE (reference sequence). The CDR3 is 14 amino acids. The CDR3 spells CASSISRSGTEAFF. In nucleotides, the CDR3 is TGTGCCAGCAGCATTAGCCGGTCGGGCACTGAAGCTTTCTTT.

V usage is TRBV29-1 and J usage is TRBJ1-4; D unresolved. V dropped 1 base and J dropped 6 bases, with 6 bases sitting between them. Germline-derived CDR1 and CDR2 are SQVTM and ANQGSEA. The CDR3 has 12 residues. This chain's CDR3 is CSVEGTHEKLFF. CDR3 nucleotide sequence: TGCAGCGTTGAAGGTACCCATGAAAAACTGTTTTTT.

V is TRBV20-1 and J is TRBJ2-5, with TRBD2 matching 8 bases. In germline, CDR1 is DFQATT, CDR2 SNEGSKA (reference sequence). The CDR3 has 15 amino acids. V lost 2 bases and J lost 7; bases outside the gene matches: 12. As DNA, the CDR3 is TGCAGTGCTAGACTCACGGGACCAGCGGGGGCGACCCAGTACTTC. As protein: CSARLTGPAGATQYF.

This clonotype was seen only a few times. V and J are TRBV12-3 or TRBV12-4 and TRBJ2-1, with D unresolved. The CDR3 extends over 15 amino acids. V was cut by 8 bases and J by 2 bases, with 16 bases left in between. The CDR3 here is CASGIPRATYNEQFF. The CDR3 DNA follows: TGTGCCAGCGGGATACCTAGGGCTACCTACAATGAGCAGTTCTTC.

This clonotype has at least ten counts. V usage is TRBV4-2 and J usage is TRBJ2-7; D remains unclear. The ends were cut back, 0 bases at V and 2 bases at J, with 8 bases in the middle. Germline lookup yields CDR1 LGHNA and CDR2 YNFKEQ. The CDR3 has 14 residues. The CDR3 sequence is CASSQDRLAYEQYF. The CDR3 coding sequence is TGTGCCAGCAGCCAAGATCGGCTAGCCTACGAGCAGTACTTC.

About this clonotype itself: Since no conserved phenylalanine or tryptophan closes the CDR3, a read error is the likely cause. The CDR3 coding sequence is TGTGCCAGCAGCGTAGATCCGACTAGCGGGGGGCTATCCTCCGAGGAGCAGTTCTGC. Protein product: CASSVDPTSGGLSSEEQFC. J is TRBJ2-1 and V is TRBV9, with 13 bases matching TRBD2. The CDR3 is made up of 19 amino acids. Germline V gives CDR1 SGDLS, CDR2 YYNGEE. V shed 0 bases, J shed 10 bases, and the junction held 16 bases outside the gene matches.

This clonotype was observed many times. This chain connects TRBV18 to TRBJ2-5; D gene unclear. This CDR3 has 12 residues. The germline V gene encodes CDR1 KGHSH and CDR2 LQKENI. V lost 4 bases and J lost 9, with 12 bases in between. The CDR3 loop is CASSLEKRPQYF. The CDR3 nucleotides read TGTGCCAGCTCACTAGAGAAGAGACCCCAGTACTTC.

The chain employs TRBV29-1 and TRBJ2-2; D is uncertain. Per germline, CDR1 SQVTM and CDR2 ANQGSEA. CDR3 length: 13 amino acids. Trimming cost V 6 bases and J 4 bases, with 12 bases left between them. The CDR3 DNA follows: TGCAGCGTCCGGGCAGTAGGCACCGGGGAGCTGTTTTTT. It encodes CSVRAVGTGELFF.

This clonotype was counted a few times. The chain links TRBV20-1 to TRBJ1-6, with 7 positions matching TRBD1. J lost 10 bases, V lost 1 base, and 10 bases had no gene match. The CDR3 totals 15 residues. Per the germline V gene, CDR1 is DFQATT and CDR2 is SNEGSKA (reference sequence). CDR3 bases: TGCAGTGCTAGAGCGAGCACAGGGGCCGGATCACCCCTCCACTTT. Translation: CSARASTGAGSPLHF.